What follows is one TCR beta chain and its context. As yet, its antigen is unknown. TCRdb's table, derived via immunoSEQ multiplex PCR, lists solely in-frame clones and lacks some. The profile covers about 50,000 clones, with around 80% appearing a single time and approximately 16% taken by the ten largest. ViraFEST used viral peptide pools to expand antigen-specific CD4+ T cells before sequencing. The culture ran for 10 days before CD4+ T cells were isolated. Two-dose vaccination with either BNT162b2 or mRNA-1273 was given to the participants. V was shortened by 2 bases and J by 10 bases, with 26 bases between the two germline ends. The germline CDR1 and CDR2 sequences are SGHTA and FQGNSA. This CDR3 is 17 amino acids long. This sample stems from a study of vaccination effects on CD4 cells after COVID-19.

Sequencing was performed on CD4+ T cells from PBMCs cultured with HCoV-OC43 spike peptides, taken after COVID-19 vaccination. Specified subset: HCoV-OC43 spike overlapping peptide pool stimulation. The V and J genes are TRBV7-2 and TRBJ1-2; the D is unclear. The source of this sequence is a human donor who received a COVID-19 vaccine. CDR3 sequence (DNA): TGTGCCAGCAGCTTACAGCAGGCCCCGGGCCGGAGAGAGGACTACACCTTC. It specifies CASSLQQAPGRREDYTF.